These 23 T cell receptor beta chains were sequenced from one sample in a study of T cell responses to AZD1222 COVID-19 vaccine. Here immunoSEQ multiplex PCR was the method, and the copy in TCRdb shows in-frame clones only, minus some. This sample carries 150,000 to 200,000 clones, roughly 90% of them seen once, and the ten largest clones take over 1.5%. The specimen comprised peripheral blood, sampled 28 days after the second AZD1222 dose. All receptors come from an adult who received the AZD1222 COVID-19 vaccine.

J is TRBJ2-7 and V is TRBV6-1; D is unclear. The CDR3 spans 12 residues. Per germline, CDR1 MNHNS and CDR2 SASEGT. Trimming stripped 2 bases from V and 9 bases from J, with 11 bases between. The DNA of the CDR3 is TGTGCCAGCAGTGAATCCCGGGTGAGGCAGTACTTC. It is translated as CASSESRVRQYF.

This chain uses TRBV5-1 with TRBJ1-6; 9 nucleotides agree with TRBD1. Per germline, CDR1 SGHRS and CDR2 YFSETQ. The CDR3 covers 16 residues. The V gene end was trimmed by 4 bases and the J gene end by 4 bases; junction bases not matched to a gene: 6. The CDR3 is CASSRGQGKYNSPLHF. The DNA for the CDR3 is TGCGCCAGCAGCAGGGGACAGGGAAAGTATAATTCACCCCTCCACTTT.

The chain links TRBV7-2 to TRBJ1-4, with a tentative D call TRBD1 (5 bases). Germline V gene data show CDR1 as SGHTA and CDR2 as FQGNSA. The V end was cut by 1 base, the J end by 5 bases, with 11 bases between. The CDR3 is 15 residues long. The DNA of the CDR3 is TGTGCCAGCAGCTTAGTCGGGACCCAGAATGAAAAACTGTTTTTT. Amino acids: CASSLVGTQNEKLFF.

This CDR3 reads CASKLAGGHTQYF. CDR3 nucleotides: TGTGCCAGCAAACTAGCGGGGGGGCATACGCAGTATTTT. The J gene is TRBJ2-3, the V gene TRBV12-3 or TRBV12-4; 13 bases agree with TRBD2. The CDR3 is 13 amino acids. V was pared by 7 bases and J by 7 bases, with 2 bases of the junction left unmatched.

The chain couples TRBV4-1 to TRBJ2-1; 8 nucleotides line up with TRBD1. The CDR3 consists of 16 residues. Losses at the gene ends were 4 bases for V and 8 bases for J; bases not matched to a gene: 13. Germline V gene lookup returns CDR1 MGHRA and CDR2 YSYEKL. CDR3: CASSLDRGQVLDEQFF. The CDR3 DNA sequence: TGCGCCAGCAGCCTAGACAGGGGTCAGGTGTTGGATGAGCAGTTCTTC.

This chain uses TRBV2 with TRBJ1-4; 9 bases match TRBD1. The CDR3 spans 17 residues. The ends lost 6 bases at V and 1 base at J; junction bases unmatched: 9. Germline V gene lookup returns CDR1 SNHLY and CDR2 FYNNEI. The CDR3 DNA is TGTGCCAGCAGGGGGACAGGGAACAGAAGAACTAATGAAAAACTGTTTTTT. Amino acid sequence: CASRGTGNRRTNEKLFF.

There are many counts of this clone. The chain couples TRBV27 to TRBJ1-1; 8 nucleotides agree with TRBD1. CDR3 size: 14 residues. V dropped 2 bases and J dropped 8; count of bases not matched to a gene: 7. CDR1 MNHEY and CDR2 SMNVEV come from the germline V gene (reference sequence). CDR3 nucleotide sequence: TGTGCCAGCAGTTTACAGGGGGCCGCGCCCGAAGCTTTCTTT. It codes for CASSLQGAAPEAFF.

The V call is TRBV5-1, the J call TRBJ2-2, with TRBD2 as a possible D gene (6 bases). Germline-derived CDR1 and CDR2 are SGHRS and YFSETQ. The ends were cut back, 4 bases at V and 0 bases at J, with 13 bases in the middle. The CDR3 is 16 amino acids. The CDR3 DNA follows: TGCGCCAGCAGCCTACTTTGGGGGGCGAACACCGGGGAGCTGTTTTTT. The encoded protein is CASSLLWGANTGELFF.

The rearrangement links TRBV5-1 to TRBJ1-4; D unclear. CDR1 is SGHRS and CDR2 is YFSETQ in the germline V gene. The CDR3 has 14 residues. V was cut by 4 bases and J by 7 bases, with 14 bases left in between. CDR3 amino acids: CASSPGRAGEKLFF. In DNA, the CDR3 is TGCGCCAGCAGCCCTGGTCGAGCTGGTGAAAAACTGTTTTTT. Together with reference TRBV5-1 and TRBJ1-4, the CDR3 gives the full variable domain: KAGVTQTPRYLIKTRGQQVTLSCSPISGHRSVSWYQQTPGQGLQFLFEYFSETQRNKGNFPGRFSGRQFSNSRSEMNVSTLELGDSALYLCASSPGRAGEKLFFGSGTQLSVL.

This clone came up once. The chain recombines TRBV5-4 with TRBJ1-2; no firm D call. Trimming cost V 1 base and J 5 bases, with 6 bases left between them. Germline values: CDR1 SGHNT, CDR2 YYREEE (reference sequence). The CDR3 consists of 12 residues. The CDR3 here is CASSLSRYGYTF. The CDR3 DNA reads as TGTGCCAGCAGCTTGTCCAGATATGGCTACACCTTC.

In this sample, this clone turned up once. The J gene is TRBJ2-7, the V gene TRBV6-5; a weak D match, TRBD1 (6 bases). The CDR3 contains 14 residues. Germline V gives CDR1 MNHEY, CDR2 SVGAGI. V lost 6 bases to trimming and J lost 2 bases, with 14 bases between them. The CDR3, as DNA: TGTGCCAGCAGATCGCGGACAGCACCCTACGAGCAGTACTTC. This codes for CASRSRTAPYEQYF.

This chain joins TRBV18 and TRBJ2-2; 7 bases line up with TRBD2. Germline V gene sequence: CDR1 KGHSH, CDR2 LQKENI. This CDR3 region has 17 residues. J lost 5 bases, V lost 3 bases, and 12 bases had no gene match. The CDR3: CASSPNSGLAATGELFF. The DNA of the CDR3 is TGTGCCAGCTCACCTAATTCGGGGCTAGCGGCAACCGGGGAGCTGTTTTTT.

V is TRBV7-9 and J is TRBJ2-1, with D tentatively TRBD2 (6 bases). V shed 5 bases and J shed 3 bases, with 17 bases lying between them. The CDR3 covers 16 residues. Germline CDR1 reads SEHNR; CDR2 reads FQNEAQ (reference sequence). This CDR3 is CASSHTSSNYYNEQFF. CDR3 sequence (DNA): TGTGCCAGCAGCCACACTAGCAGCAACTACTACAATGAGCAGTTCTTC.

This chain joins TRBV5-1 and TRBJ2-3; 11 bases are shared with TRBD2. The germline V gene encodes CDR1 SGHRS and CDR2 YFSETQ. The V segment lost 0 bases and the J segment 4 bases; nucleotides outside the gene matches: 4. The CDR3 loop spans 16 amino acids. The CDR3 nucleotides read TGCGCCAGCAGCTTGGGTAGCGGGGGGGCCGCAGATACGCAGTATTTT. Translating it yields CASSLGSGGAADTQYF.

This rearrangement joins TRBV6-5 to TRBJ1-5; the D is unclear. The CDR3 runs to 14 residues. Trimming removed 0 bases from V and 2 bases from J, with 5 bases in between. The germline CDR1 and CDR2 sequences are MNHEY and SVGAGI. DNA for the CDR3: TGTGCCAGCAGTTACTCGGACCGCAATCAGCCCCAGCATTTT. It specifies CASSYSDRNQPQHF.

V and J are TRBV25-1 and TRBJ2-1; D might be TRBD2 (5 bases). V lost 6 bases to trimming and J lost 8 bases, with 20 bases between them. The CDR3 has 15 amino acids. Germline loops: CDR1 MGHDK, CDR2 SYGVNS. The CDR3 DNA sequence: TGTGCCAGCAGGGACCCCGGACTGCCGTTAGATGAGCAGTTCTTC. This codes for CASRDPGLPLDEQFF.

J is TRBJ2-2 and V is TRBV24-1; unclear D gene. The CDR3 spans 13 residues. Germline CDR1 and CDR2: KGHDR and SFDVKD. Trimming took 4 bases from V and 7 from J, leaving 9 bases between them. The CDR3, as DNA: TGTGCCACCAGTGACCACCCAGGCGGGGAGCTGTTTTTT. Translation gives CATSDHPGGELFF.

This sequence joins TRBV27 and TRBJ2-7; TRBD1 aligns across 9 bases. CDR3 size: 13 residues. V was pared by 6 bases and J by 2 bases, with 2 bases of the junction left unmatched. Germline CDR1 is MNHEY and CDR2 is SMNVEV (reference sequence). This chain's CDR3 is CASRGTGTYEQYF. The CDR3 DNA is TGTGCCAGCAGAGGGACAGGGACCTACGAGCAGTACTTC.

The chain combines TRBV5-5 with TRBJ2-3, with no clear D. V was trimmed by 4 bases and J by 0 bases, leaving 12 bases between them. Germline V gene sequence: CDR1 SGHKS, CDR2 YYEKEE (reference sequence). This CDR3 contains 15 residues. The CDR3 here is CASSARAPSTDTQYF. CDR3 nucleotides: TGTGCCAGCAGCGCCCGGGCCCCTAGCACAGATACGCAGTATTTT. Full variable domain (rest looked up from reference TRBV5-5 and TRBJ2-3): DAGVTQSPTHLIKTRGQQVTLRCSPISGHKSVSWYQQVLGQGPQFIFQYYEKEERGRGNFPDRFSARQFPNYSSELNVNALLLGDSALYLCASSARAPSTDTQYFGPGTRLTVL.

The chain has TRBV7-9 and TRBJ2-7; TRBD2 aligns across 7 bases. The V and J ends lost 5 bases and 0 bases, in that order; junction bases with no gene match: 7. The CDR3 has 15 residues. From germline, CDR1 is SEHNR and CDR2 FQNEAQ (reference sequence). This chain's CDR3 is CASSDLRGSSYEQYF. Here the CDR3 DNA reads TGTGCCAGCAGCGACCTGCGGGGGAGCTCCTACGAGCAGTACTTC. Using reference TRBV7-9 and TRBJ2-7 for the parts outside the CDR3, the full variable domain is DTGVSQNPRHKITKRGQNVTFRCDPISEHNRLYWYRQTLGQGPEFLTYFQNEAQLEKSRLLSDRFSAERPKGSFSTLEIQRTEQGDSAMYLCASSDLRGSSYEQYFGPGTRLTVT.

This clone was observed a single time. An end of the junction differs from the germline gene, which may be a read error. The chain has TRBV5-4 and TRBJ1-6, with a possible D match to TRBD1 (6 bases). Germline V gene data show CDR1 as SGHNT and CDR2 as YYREEE (reference sequence). The CDR3 extends over 14 amino acids. CDR3 DNA: TGTGTCAGCAGCTGGGGGCAACCAAATTCACCCCTCCACTTT. It translates to CVSSWGQPNSPLHF. The full variable domain, rest sourced from reference TRBV5-4 and TRBJ1-6, is ETGVTQSPTHLIKTRGQQVTLRCSSQSGHNTVSWYQQALGQGPQFIFQYYREEENGRGNFPPRFSGLQFPNYSSELNVNALELDDSALYLCVSSWGQPNSPLHFGNGTRLTVT.

Only one count was recorded for this clone. This chain links TRBV24-1 with TRBJ1-5, with D unclear. CDR3 length: 18 amino acids. From germline, CDR1 is KGHDR and CDR2 SFDVKD. V lost 7 bases to trimming and J lost 0 bases, with 21 bases between them. The CDR3 DNA reads as TGTGCCACCAGGGCCCGGCCAGCCCGCCCCTATAGCAATCAGCCCCAGCATTTT. Amino acid sequence: CATRARPARPYSNQPQHF.

V and J are TRBV5-1 and TRBJ2-3; D may be TRBD2 (7 bases). This CDR3 comprises 12 residues. Trimming pared 2 bases from V and 8 bases from J, leaving 9 bases between. In germline, CDR1 is SGHRS, CDR2 YFSETQ. The CDR3 DNA reads as TGCGCCAGCAGCTTAGGGGGGGTTACGCAGTATTTT. Translated, it gives CASSLGGVTQYF.